These T cell receptor beta chains were read from a single sample in a study of beta chain features in type 1 diabetes. Assay used: immunoSEQ multiplex PCR; TCRdb lists only in-frame clones, some missing. The table shows roughly 300,000 clones, with around 13% occurring only once. The sequencing input was central memory CD4+ T cells from blood. These receptor sequences come from a man aged 30-40 years in good health. Each CDR3 is given with its conserved first and last residue. The D gene is left open where the match is weak. Clone sizes are given selectively: once, few, many, or a class where the clone is expanded.

clone size: few; V gene: TRBV6-1; D gene: -; J gene: TRBJ2-3; CDR3 protein: CASSELPISTDTQYF; CDR3 DNA: TGTGCCAGCAGTGAATTACCAATTAGCACAGATACGCAGTATTTT
clone size: -; V gene: TRBV7-9; D gene: -; J gene: TRBJ2-5; CDR3 protein: CASSRAAQETQYF; CDR3 DNA: TGTGCCAGCAGCCGAGCGGCCCAAGAGACCCAGTACTTC
clone size: -; V gene: TRBV6-6; D gene: TRBD1; J gene: TRBJ2-7; CDR3 protein: CASRSGTGFYEQYF; CDR3 DNA: TGTGCCAGCAGGTCCGGGACAGGCTTCTACGAGCAGTACTTC
clone size: -; V gene: TRBV9; D gene: -; J gene: TRBJ2-1; CDR3 protein: CASGKASVSYNEQFF; CDR3 DNA: TGTGCCAGCGGCAAAGCGTCAGTCTCCTACAATGAGCAGTTCTTC
clone size: few; V gene: TRBV5-6; D gene: -; J gene: TRBJ2-2; CDR3 protein: CASSLGPAFNTGELFF; CDR3 DNA: TGTGCCAGCAGCTTAGGACCAGCATTCAACACCGGGGAGCTGTTTTTT
clone size: many; V gene: TRBV15; D gene: TRBD1; J gene: TRBJ2-3; CDR3 protein: CATSRDRATDTQYF; CDR3 DNA: TGTGCCACCAGTCGGGACAGGGCCACAGATACGCAGTATTTT
clone size: few; V gene: TRBV11-2; D gene: -; J gene: TRBJ1-1; CDR3 protein: CASTQTGPRHTEAFF; CDR3 DNA: TGTGCCAGCACCCAAACAGGGCCGCGCCACACTGAAGCTTTCTTT
clone size: few; V gene: TRBV4-3; D gene: TRBD2; J gene: TRBJ2-2; CDR3 protein: CASSQDTAGVSTGELFF; CDR3 DNA: TGCGCCAGCAGCCAAGATACAGCGGGAGTCAGCACCGGGGAGCTGTTTTTT
clone size: few; V gene: TRBV9; D gene: -; J gene: TRBJ2-2; CDR3 protein: CASSGGQYTGELFF; CDR3 DNA: TGTGCCAGCAGCGGCGGACAGTACACCGGGGAGCTGTTTTTT
clone size: few; V gene: TRBV27; D gene: TRBD2; J gene: TRBJ2-3; CDR3 protein: CASRRRERADTQYF; CDR3 DNA: TGTGCCAGCAGACGGCGGGAGAGGGCAGATACGCAGTATTTT
clone size: -; V gene: TRBV30; D gene: -; J gene: TRBJ1-1; CDR3 protein: CAWSRKTGTHRFDTEAFF; CDR3 DNA: TGTGCCTGGAGCCGGAAGACCGGGACCCACAGGTTCGACACTGAAGCTTTCTTT
clone size: few; V gene: TRBV7-7; D gene: TRBD2; J gene: TRBJ2-5; CDR3 protein: CASSSGLAGWNETQYF; CDR3 DNA: TGTGCCAGCAGCTCGGGACTAGCGGGATGGAATGAGACCCAGTACTTC
clone size: once; V gene: TRBV7-2; D gene: -; J gene: TRBJ2-2; CDR3 protein: CASSLKRNTGELFF; CDR3 DNA: TGTGCCAGCAGCTTAAAGCGAAACACCGGGGAGCTGTTTTTT
clone size: -; V gene: TRBV9; D gene: -; J gene: TRBJ2-7; CDR3 protein: CASSDIGGGSSYEQYF; CDR3 DNA: TGTGCCAGCAGTGACATTGGCGGGGGCTCCTCCTACGAGCAGTACTTC
clone size: few; V gene: TRBV6-5; D gene: -; J gene: TRBJ1-5; CDR3 protein: CASSYDGTNQPQHF; CDR3 DNA: TGTGCCAGCAGCTACGACGGGACCAATCAGCCCCAGCATTTT
clone size: few; V gene: TRBV19; D gene: TRBD2; J gene: TRBJ2-1; CDR3 protein: CASRPGGRIYNEQFF; CDR3 DNA: TGTGCCAGTAGACCGGGCGGGAGGATTTACAATGAGCAGTTCTTC
clone size: -; V gene: TRBV5-6; D gene: -; J gene: TRBJ1-3; CDR3 protein: CASSFGTPSGNTIYF; CDR3 DNA: TGTGCCAGCAGCTTTGGGACCCCCTCTGGAAACACCATATATTTT
clone size: few; V gene: TRBV6-1; D gene: -; J gene: TRBJ1-1; CDR3 protein: CASSELANTEAFF; CDR3 DNA: TGTGCCAGCAGTGAACTGGCGAACACTGAAGCTTTCTTT
clone size: -; V gene: TRBV14; D gene: -; J gene: TRBJ1-6; CDR3 protein: CASSQDWGRVHF; CDR3 DNA: TGTGCCAGCAGCCAAGATTGGGGCAGGGTCCACTTT
clone size: few; V gene: TRBV11-2; D gene: TRBD1; J gene: TRBJ2-5; CDR3 protein: CASRYLAGTGFQETQYF; CDR3 DNA: TGTGCCAGCAGGTACTTGGCCGGGACAGGATTCCAAGAGACCCAGTACTTC
clone size: -; V gene: TRBV7-2; D gene: -; J gene: TRBJ2-1; CDR3 protein: CASSSYAGSNEQFF; CDR3 DNA: TGTGCCAGCAGCTCCTACGCAGGGAGCAATGAGCAGTTCTTC
clone size: -; V gene: TRBV19; D gene: TRBD1; J gene: TRBJ1-1; CDR3 protein: CASSRTGGVTEAFF; CDR3 DNA: TGTGCCAGTAGCCGGACAGGGGGCGTCACTGAAGCTTTCTTT
clone size: few; V gene: TRBV28; D gene: TRBD2; J gene: TRBJ2-1; CDR3 protein: CASSLRAGGYNEQFF; CDR3 DNA: TGTGCCAGCAGTTTGCGAGCGGGAGGATACAATGAGCAGTTCTTC
clone size: few; V gene: TRBV7-2; D gene: TRBD1; J gene: TRBJ2-5; CDR3 protein: CASSLTGVGETQYF; CDR3 DNA: TGTGCCAGCAGCCTGACAGGGGTTGGTGAGACCCAGTACTTC
clone size: many; V gene: TRBV2; D gene: -; J gene: TRBJ2-5; CDR3 protein: CASSGLEATQYF; CDR3 DNA: TGTGCCAGCAGTGGTCTAGAGGCGACCCAGTACTTC
clone size: few; V gene: TRBV19; D gene: TRBD1; J gene: TRBJ1-1; CDR3 protein: CASGRTGTGARGTEAFF; CDR3 DNA: TGTGCCAGTGGTCGTACCGGGACAGGGGCCCGAGGGACTGAAGCTTTCTTT
clone size: many; V gene: TRBV7-2; D gene: -; J gene: TRBJ1-2; CDR3 protein: CASSRSRQYGYTF; CDR3 DNA: TGTGCCAGCAGCCGATCTAGGCAATATGGCTACACCTTC
clone size: few; V gene: TRBV7-2; D gene: -; J gene: TRBJ2-1; CDR3 protein: CASSSTGTDYNEQFF; CDR3 DNA: TGTGCCAGCAGCTCGACCGGGACGGACTACAATGAGCAGTTCTTC
clone size: few; V gene: TRBV5-6; D gene: -; J gene: TRBJ1-3; CDR3 protein: CASSVDLTGRGTIYF; CDR3 DNA: TGTGCCAGCAGCGTCGATTTGACAGGACGAGGGACCATATATTTT
clone size: -; V gene: TRBV6-6; D gene: -; J gene: TRBJ2-3; CDR3 protein: CASSLKEGTDTQYF; CDR3 DNA: TGTGCCAGCAGTTTAAAGGAAGGCACAGATACGCAGTATTTT
clone size: many; V gene: TRBV27; D gene: -; J gene: TRBJ1-1; CDR3 protein: CASSLSRQGAEAFF; CDR3 DNA: TGTGCCAGCAGTTTAAGTCGACAAGGTGCTGAAGCTTTCTTT
clone size: -; V gene: TRBV7-8; D gene: -; J gene: TRBJ2-7; CDR3 protein: CASSLSRVIVGEQYF; CDR3 DNA: TGTGCCAGCAGCTTGAGCAGGGTAATAGTTGGCGAGCAGTACTTC
clone size: -; V gene: TRBV7-9; D gene: -; J gene: TRBJ2-5; CDR3 protein: CASSFSGDETQYF; CDR3 DNA: TGTGCCAGCAGCTTTTCAGGGGACGAGACCCAGTACTTC
clone size: many; V gene: TRBV6-1; D gene: -; J gene: TRBJ1-5; CDR3 protein: CASSEAGGLNQPQHF; CDR3 DNA: TGTGCCAGCAGTGAAGCAGGAGGGCTTAATCAGCCCCAGCATTTT
clone size: few; V gene: TRBV30; D gene: -; J gene: TRBJ1-5; CDR3 protein: CAWREKTGTGRNQPQHF; CDR3 DNA: TGTGCCTGGAGAGAAAAAACAGGGACGGGTCGCAATCAGCCCCAGCATTTT
clone size: few; V gene: TRBV6-5; D gene: -; J gene: TRBJ2-1; CDR3 protein: CASRSSLNEQFF; CDR3 DNA: TGTGCCAGCAGGTCAAGCCTCAATGAGCAGTTCTTC
clone size: few; V gene: TRBV7-9; D gene: TRBD2; J gene: TRBJ2-1; CDR3 protein: CASRPDGGGDNNEQFF; CDR3 DNA: TGTGCCAGCAGGCCCGACGGCGGGGGGGATAACAATGAGCAGTTCTTC
clone size: few; V gene: TRBV5-1; D gene: TRBD1; J gene: TRBJ1-6; CDR3 protein: CASSLGPTGDGSPLHF; CDR3 DNA: TGCGCCAGCAGCTTGGGGCCTACAGGGGATGGATCACCCCTCCACTTT
clone size: many; V gene: TRBV19; D gene: -; J gene: TRBJ1-1; CDR3 protein: CASTLLPGNTEAFF; CDR3 DNA: TGTGCCAGTACCCTCCTTCCTGGGAACACTGAAGCTTTCTTT
clone size: -; V gene: TRBV5-4; D gene: TRBD1; J gene: TRBJ1-6; CDR3 protein: CASSLGTGYSPLHF; CDR3 DNA: TGTGCCAGCAGCTTGGGGACAGGTTATTCACCCCTCCACTTT
clone size: -; V gene: TRBV5-1; D gene: TRBD1; J gene: TRBJ2-5; CDR3 protein: CASSNPAGGQETQYF; CDR3 DNA: TGCGCCAGCAGCAATCCGGCAGGGGGTCAAGAGACCCAGTACTTC
clone size: -; V gene: TRBV7-6; D gene: -; J gene: TRBJ2-2; CDR3 protein: CASSPRDTGELFF; CDR3 DNA: TGTGCCAGCAGCCCCAGGGACACCGGGGAGCTGTTTTTT